The next 18 T cell receptor beta chains were all read from a single sample in a study of cytomegalovirus exposure and HLA in healthy donors. The primer mix had 60 Vbeta and 13 Jbeta primers. TCRdb keeps only in-frame clones here, not all; method: immunoSEQ multiplex PCR. The table records roughly 160,000 clones, 87% of them present only once. The sequencing sample was made of PBMCs. These receptors all come from a woman aged 30 to 39 in good health and CMV-seronegative.

This clone has more than one count but fewer than ten. The genes are TRBV6-5 and TRBJ1-1; D is undetermined. With 0 bases removed from V and 4 bases from J, the gap between germline ends came to 9 bases. The germline V gene encodes CDR1 MNHEY and CDR2 SVGAGI. The CDR3 has 14 residues. This CDR3 reads CASSYSTVGTEAFF. In DNA form, the CDR3 reads TGTGCCAGCAGTTACTCGACTGTGGGCACTGAAGCTTTCTTT.

The chain carries TRBV19 and TRBJ1-1; D not resolved. Germline CDR1 reads LNHDA; CDR2 reads SQIVND (reference sequence). The ends were cut back, 5 bases at V and 4 bases at J, with 14 bases in the middle. CDR3 size: 14 residues. CDR3 in amino acids: CASSPTVVGTEAFF. DNA for the CDR3: TGTGCCAGTAGTCCAACAGTCGTGGGCACTGAAGCTTTCTTT.

This rearrangement joins TRBV5-4 to TRBJ1-6; TRBD1 agrees at 8 bases. Germline values: CDR1 SGHNT, CDR2 YYREEE (reference sequence). V gave up 3 bases and J gave up 6 bases; unmatched junction bases: 2. CDR3 length: 14 amino acids. The DNA of the CDR3 is TGTGCCAGCAGCTGGACAGGGTCTAATTCACCCCTCCACTTT. Its protein is CASSWTGSNSPLHF.

The rearrangement uses TRBV29-1 and TRBJ2-1; possibly TRBD1 for D (6 bases). Germline CDR1 SQVTM, CDR2 ANQGSEA. The CDR3 loop spans 13 amino acids. V shed 2 bases and J shed 7 bases, with 12 bases lying between them. The CDR3: CSVETGQMNEQFF. The DNA of the CDR3 is TGCAGCGTTGAAACAGGGCAGATGAATGAGCAGTTCTTC.

The gene calls are TRBV10-1 and TRBJ2-3; D might be TRBD2 (5 bases). CDR1 WNHNN and CDR2 SYGVQD come from the germline V gene (reference sequence). The CDR3 length is 12 residues. Trimming removed 6 bases at V and 3 bases at J, with 7 bases between. The CDR3 nucleotides are TGCGCCAGCAGCGGGGTAACAGATACGCAGTATTTT. Translation gives CASSGVTDTQYF.

Worth noting for this clone: A junction boundary mismatches the germline segment, possibly from a read error. The same CDR3 is also encoded by other DNA sequences in this sample. The rearrangement uses TRBV2 and TRBJ1-2; 7 positions match TRBD1. The CDR3 sequence is 13 residues long. CDR1 is SNHLY, CDR2 FYNNEI, per germline. CDR3: CASSAGTAYGYTF. For the CDR3, the DNA is TGTGCTAGCAGCGCTGGGACAGCCTATGGCTACACCTTC.

The J gene is TRBJ1-1, the V gene TRBV11-2; the match to TRBD1 covers 8 bases. Trimming took 0 bases from V and 6 from J; bases not matched to a gene: 0. CDR1 SGHAT and CDR2 FQNNGV come from the germline V gene. The CDR3 length is 13 residues. In DNA, the CDR3 is TGTGCCAGCAGCTTAGACAGGGGGCCTGAAGCTTTCTTT. This sequence encodes CASSLDRGPEAFF.

The chain joins TRBV28 to TRBJ2-2, with TRBD1 matching over 9 bases. The CDR3 covers 16 residues. V lost 3 bases to trimming and J lost 7 bases; unmatched junction nucleotides: 9. Germline lookup yields CDR1 MDHEN and CDR2 SYDVKM. In nucleotides, the CDR3 is TGTGCCAGCAGTTTTCGTTCACAGGGGGCCGGCGGGGAGCTGTTTTTT. This gives the protein CASSFRSQGAGGELFF. Complete variable domain (other parts from reference TRBV28 and TRBJ2-2): DVKVTQSSRYLVKRTGEKVFLECVQDMDHENMFWYRQDPGLGLRLIYFSYDVKMKEKGDIPEGYSVSREKKERFSLILESASTNQTSMYLCASSFRSQGAGGELFFGEGSRLTVL.

The J gene is TRBJ2-3, the V gene TRBV13, with D possibly TRBD1 on 6 matching bases. The V end was cut by 3 bases, the J end by 1 base, with 8 bases between. Per germline, CDR1 PRHDT and CDR2 FYEKMQ (reference sequence). This CDR3 is 14 amino acids long. CDR3 residues: CASSFGQRTDTQYF. The CDR3 DNA follows: TGTGCCAGCAGCTTCGGACAGCGCACAGATACGCAGTATTTT.

The chain is built from TRBV5-1 and TRBJ2-1, with D possibly TRBD2 on 5 matching bases. Trimming shortened V by 4 bases and J by 0 bases, and 14 bases separated the two germline ends. The CDR3 is made up of 16 amino acids. The germline V gene has CDR1 SGHRS and CDR2 YFSETQ. CDR3 sequence (DNA): TGCGCCAGCAGCCCTGGCGGGCTCGGCTCCTACAATGAGCAGTTCTTC. It translates to CASSPGGLGSYNEQFF.

In regard to this clone: At one boundary the junction diverges from the germline segment, which might be a read error. CDR3 region: CASSEVSGGKTQYF. The CDR3, as DNA: TGTGCCAGCAGCGAAGTTAGCGGGGGTAAGACCCAGTACTTC. This chain uses TRBV2 with TRBJ2-5; 9 positions match TRBD2. CDR1 and CDR2 from the germline V gene are SNHLY and FYNNEI. The CDR3 sequence is 14 residues long.

The rearrangement links TRBV5-1 to TRBJ2-7; D unclear. CDR3 size: 14 residues. The germline CDR1 and CDR2 sequences are SGHRS and YFSETQ. V gave up 0 bases and J gave up 4 bases, with 11 bases separating them. CDR3 region: CASSLATVTYEQYF. The CDR3 coding sequence is TGCGCCAGCAGCTTGGCCACGGTTACTTACGAGCAGTACTTC. The whole variable domain, filled in from reference TRBV5-1 and TRBJ2-7, reads KAGVTQTPRYLIKTRGQQVTLSCSPISGHRSVSWYQQTPGQGLQFLFEYFSETQRNKGNFPGRFSGRQFSNSRSEMNVSTLELGDSALYLCASSLATVTYEQYFGPGTRLTVT.

The V and J genes are TRBV19 and TRBJ2-1; 7 bases are shared with TRBD2. V was pared by 5 bases and J by 3 bases, with 7 bases of the junction left unmatched. Germline V gene sequence: CDR1 LNHDA, CDR2 SQIVND (reference sequence). The CDR3 length is 15 residues. CDR3 DNA: TGTGCCAGTAGTTACGGCGGGGGAGACTACAATGAGCAGTTCTTC. Its translation is CASSYGGGDYNEQFF.

This sequence joins TRBV7-2 and TRBJ2-3; a possible D gene is TRBD1 (5 bases). The CDR3 consists of 13 residues. Trimming took 3 bases from V and 1 from J, leaving 5 bases between them. Germline V gene sequence: CDR1 SGHTA, CDR2 FQGNSA. This chain's CDR3 is CASSLTGTDTQYF. The CDR3 bases are TGTGCCAGCAGCTTGACAGGCACAGATACGCAGTATTTT.

The rearrangement links TRBV5-5 to TRBJ2-7, with TRBD1 as a possible D gene (6 bases). Trimming took off 2 bases at V and 0 bases at J, with 12 bases between the two ends. Looked up from germline, CDR1 is SGHKS and CDR2 is YYEKEE (reference sequence). The CDR3 sequence is 15 residues long. The CDR3 is CASSLATGLSYEQYF. Written as DNA, the CDR3 is TGTGCCAGCAGCTTAGCCACAGGGCTCTCCTACGAGCAGTACTTC.

The gene calls are TRBV30 and TRBJ2-7; TRBD1 aligns across 11 bases. Germline CDR1 is GTSNPN and CDR2 is SVGIG (reference sequence). The CDR3 is made up of 14 amino acids. The V and J ends lost 2 bases and 3 bases, in that order; junction bases with no gene match: 3. The CDR3 loop reads CAWSRDRGNYEQYF. CDR3 nucleotide sequence: TGTGCCTGGAGTCGGGACAGGGGGAACTACGAGCAGTACTTC.

This clone was detected only once. The rearrangement uses TRBV4-1 and TRBJ2-7, with TRBD1 identical over 8 bases. There are 16 residues in the CDR3. V gave up 0 bases and J gave up 4 bases; unmatched junction bases: 8. Germline values: CDR1 MGHRA, CDR2 YSYEKL. CDR3 sequence: CASSQDSGQGTYEQYF. CDR3 in DNA: TGCGCCAGCAGCCAAGACTCTGGACAGGGAACATACGAGCAGTACTTC.

The chain uses TRBV27 and TRBJ1-1, with TRBD1 identical over 7 bases. CDR3 length equals 13 residues. Trimming at V came to 8 bases and at J to 7 bases, leaving 10 bases not matched to a gene. Germline CDR1 is MNHEY and CDR2 is SMNVEV (reference sequence). The CDR3 region is CASSRGDRLEAFF. The CDR3 bases are TGTGCCAGCTCCAGAGGGGACAGACTTGAAGCTTTCTTT.